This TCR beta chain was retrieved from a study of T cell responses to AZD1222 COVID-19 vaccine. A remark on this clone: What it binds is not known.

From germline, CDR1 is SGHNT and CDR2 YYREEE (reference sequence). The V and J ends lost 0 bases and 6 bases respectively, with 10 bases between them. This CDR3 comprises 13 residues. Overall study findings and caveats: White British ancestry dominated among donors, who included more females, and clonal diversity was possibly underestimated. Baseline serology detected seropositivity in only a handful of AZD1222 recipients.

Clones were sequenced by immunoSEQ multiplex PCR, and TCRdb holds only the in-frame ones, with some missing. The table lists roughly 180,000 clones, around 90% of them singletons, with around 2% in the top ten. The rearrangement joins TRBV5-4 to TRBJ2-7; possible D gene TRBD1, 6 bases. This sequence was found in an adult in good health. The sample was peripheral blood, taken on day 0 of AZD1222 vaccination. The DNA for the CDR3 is TGTGCCAGCAGCTTGGGACTACAGGGCGAGCAGTACTTC. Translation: CASSLGLQGEQYF.